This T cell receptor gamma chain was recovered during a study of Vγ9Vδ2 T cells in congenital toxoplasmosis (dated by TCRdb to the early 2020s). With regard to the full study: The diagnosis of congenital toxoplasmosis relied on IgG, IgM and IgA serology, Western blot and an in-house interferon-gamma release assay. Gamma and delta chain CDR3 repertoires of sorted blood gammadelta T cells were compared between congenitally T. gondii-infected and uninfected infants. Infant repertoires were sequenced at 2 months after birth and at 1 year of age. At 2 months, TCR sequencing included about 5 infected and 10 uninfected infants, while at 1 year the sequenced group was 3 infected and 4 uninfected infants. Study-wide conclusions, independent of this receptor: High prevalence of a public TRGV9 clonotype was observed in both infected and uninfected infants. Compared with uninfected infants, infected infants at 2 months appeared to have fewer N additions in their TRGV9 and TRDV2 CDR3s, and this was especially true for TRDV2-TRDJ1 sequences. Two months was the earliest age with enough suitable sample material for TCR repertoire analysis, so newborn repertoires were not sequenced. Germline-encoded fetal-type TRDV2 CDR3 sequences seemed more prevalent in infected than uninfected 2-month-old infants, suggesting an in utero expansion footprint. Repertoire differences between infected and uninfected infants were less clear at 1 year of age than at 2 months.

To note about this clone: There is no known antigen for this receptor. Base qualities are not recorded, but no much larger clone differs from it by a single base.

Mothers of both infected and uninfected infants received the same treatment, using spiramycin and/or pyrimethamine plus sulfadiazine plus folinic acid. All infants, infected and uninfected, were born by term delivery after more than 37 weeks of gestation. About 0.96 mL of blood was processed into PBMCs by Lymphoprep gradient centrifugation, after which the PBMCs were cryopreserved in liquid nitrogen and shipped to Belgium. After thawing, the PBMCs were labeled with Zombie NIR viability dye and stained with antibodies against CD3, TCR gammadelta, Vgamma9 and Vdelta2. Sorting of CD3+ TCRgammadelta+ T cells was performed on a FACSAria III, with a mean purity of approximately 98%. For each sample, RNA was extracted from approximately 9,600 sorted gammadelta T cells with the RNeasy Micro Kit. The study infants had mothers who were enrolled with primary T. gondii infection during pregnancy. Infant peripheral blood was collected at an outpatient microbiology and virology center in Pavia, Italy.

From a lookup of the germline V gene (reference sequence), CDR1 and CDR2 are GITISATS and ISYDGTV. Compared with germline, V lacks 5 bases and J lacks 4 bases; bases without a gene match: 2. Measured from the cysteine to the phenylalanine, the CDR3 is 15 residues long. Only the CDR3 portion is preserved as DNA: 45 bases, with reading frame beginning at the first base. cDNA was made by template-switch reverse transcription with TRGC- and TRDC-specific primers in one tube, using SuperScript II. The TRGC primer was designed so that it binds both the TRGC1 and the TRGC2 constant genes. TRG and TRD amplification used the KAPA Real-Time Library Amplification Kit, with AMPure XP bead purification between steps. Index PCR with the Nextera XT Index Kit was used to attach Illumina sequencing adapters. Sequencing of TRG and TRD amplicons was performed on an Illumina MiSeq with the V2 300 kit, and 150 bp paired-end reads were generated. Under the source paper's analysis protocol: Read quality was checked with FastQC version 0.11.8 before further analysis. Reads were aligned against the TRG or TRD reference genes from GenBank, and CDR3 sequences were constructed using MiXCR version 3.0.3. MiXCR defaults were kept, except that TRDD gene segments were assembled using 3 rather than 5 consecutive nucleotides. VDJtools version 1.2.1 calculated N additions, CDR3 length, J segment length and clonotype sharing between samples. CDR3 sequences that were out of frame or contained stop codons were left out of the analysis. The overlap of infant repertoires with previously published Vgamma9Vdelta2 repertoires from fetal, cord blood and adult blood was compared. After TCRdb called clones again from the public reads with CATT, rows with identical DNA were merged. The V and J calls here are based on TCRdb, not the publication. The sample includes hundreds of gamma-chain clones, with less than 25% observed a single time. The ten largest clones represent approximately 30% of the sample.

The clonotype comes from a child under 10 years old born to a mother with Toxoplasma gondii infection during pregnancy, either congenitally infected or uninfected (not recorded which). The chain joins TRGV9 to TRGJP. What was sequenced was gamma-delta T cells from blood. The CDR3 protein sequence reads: CALWGQELGKKIKVF. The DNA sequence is TGTGCCTTGTGGGGACAAGAGTTGGGCAAAAAAATCAAGGTATTT.